Shown below are 25 T cell receptor beta chains from a single sample sequenced in a study of CXCR3-negative and CXCR3-positive naive CD8 T cells. The libraries of TRB cDNA were prepared using 5' RACE with UMI labels. TCRdb reprocessed the 5' RACE reads, keeping one entry per CDR3 protein, no DNA. The sample has 46,000 or so distinct CDR3 sequences; the top ten hold under 2.5%. The sample was naive CXCR3- CD8+ T cells from blood. Subset: CD45RO-CCR7+CD27+CD95- naive CD8+ T cells lacking CXCR3 (TNR3-). Receptors were obtained from a human donor in good health. Some clones in this sample may be carry-over from other donors' samples.

This chain connects TRBV6-2 or TRBV6-3 to TRBJ2-3; TCRdb proposes TRBD1, but this gene call is untestable without DNA. This CDR3 spans 13 amino acids. Germline V gene data show CDR1 as MNHEY and CDR2 as SVGEGT. The CDR3 spells CAISPGIANTQYF.

V is TRBV27 and J is TRBJ2-2; absent DNA, TCRdb's TRBD2 call cannot be checked. The CDR3 is 13 amino acids. Germline V gives CDR1 MNHEY, CDR2 SMNVEV (reference sequence). The CDR3 spells CASSFRLAGELFF.

The gene calls are TRBV7-6 and TRBJ2-5; the D call from TCRdb, TRBD1, cannot be confirmed without DNA. Germline V gene lookup returns CDR1 SGHVS and CDR2 FNYEAQ. This CDR3 is built from 14 residues. CDR3 loop: CASSSRQGEETQYF.

The rearrangement links TRBV29-1 to TRBJ2-1; the TCRdb D gene call, TRBD1, has no DNA to confirm it. CDR3 length: 14 residues. CDR1 is SQVTM and CDR2 is ANQGSEA in the germline V gene. CDR3 loop: CSVESGQGYNEQFF.

J is TRBJ2-7 and V is TRBV28; the D call from TCRdb, TRBD1, cannot be confirmed without DNA. There are 13 residues in the CDR3. Germline V gene data show CDR1 as MDHEN and CDR2 as SYDVKM. Here the CDR3 reads CASSSRGLGEQYF.

The chain employs TRBV5-5 and TRBJ2-7. This CDR3 has 13 amino acids. Germline loops: CDR1 SGHKS, CDR2 YYEKEE (reference sequence). CDR3 residues: CASSLRSLYEQYF.

The CDR3 here is CASSDGTGGPDTQYF. This rearrangement joins TRBV6-4 to TRBJ2-3; absent DNA, TCRdb's TRBD1 call cannot be checked. Germline V lookup: CDR1 MRHNA, CDR2 SNTAGT. There are 15 residues in the CDR3.

The chain employs TRBV28 and TRBJ2-3; TCRdb calls TRBD2, which cannot be checked without DNA. Germline V gene data show CDR1 as MDHEN and CDR2 as SYDVKM. The CDR3 extends over 15 amino acids. The CDR3 sequence is CASSLRAGGRVTQYF.

The chain couples TRBV7-3 to TRBJ2-7; with no DNA, the TCRdb D assignment of TRBD2 cannot be verified. Germline lookup yields CDR1 SGHTA and CDR2 FQGTGA. The length of the CDR3 is 14 residues. CDR3 amino acids: CASSLLAGPYEQYF.

The chain has TRBV30 and TRBJ2-7; the D call from TCRdb, TRBD1, cannot be confirmed without DNA. This CDR3 contains 13 residues. Germline CDR1 reads GTSNPN; CDR2 reads SVGIG (reference sequence). CDR3 protein: CAWDPAGSYEQYF.

The V call is TRBV7-9, the J call TRBJ2-6. CDR1 is SEHNR and CDR2 is FQNEAQ in the germline V gene (reference sequence). This CDR3 spans 15 amino acids. CDR3 residues: CASSEVESGANVLTF.

V usage is TRBV6-5 and J usage is TRBJ2-7; TCRdb designates TRBD1, a call that cannot be tested without DNA. The germline V gene has CDR1 MNHEY and CDR2 SVGAGI. This CDR3 region has 14 residues. This CDR3 is CASSYRDGNYEQYF.

The chain has TRBV4-3 and TRBJ2-7; TCRdb calls TRBD1, which cannot be checked without DNA. CDR1 is LGHNA, CDR2 YSLEER, per germline. CDR3 length equals 15 residues. The CDR3 reads CASSPGTEILYEQYF.

The V gene is TRBV28, the J gene TRBJ1-1; TCRdb indicates TRBD1, and absent DNA this call remains unverified. Germline loops: CDR1 MDHEN, CDR2 SYDVKM. The CDR3 is 16 amino acids. The CDR3: CASTQFPQDLNTEAFF. The full variable domain, rest sourced from reference TRBV28 and TRBJ1-1, is DVKVTQSSRYLVKRTGEKVFLECVQDMDHENMFWYRQDPGLGLRLIYFSYDVKMKEKGDIPEGYSVSREKKERFSLILESASTNQTSMYLCASTQFPQDLNTEAFFGQGTRLTVV.

The CDR3 sequence: CASSQDEEPALTQYF. V is TRBV3-1 and J is TRBJ2-5. Looked up from germline, CDR1 is LGHDT and CDR2 is YNNKEL (reference sequence). The CDR3 runs to 15 residues.

This chain links TRBV21-1 with TRBJ2-1; TCRdb names TRBD1, which stays unverified in the absence of DNA. TRBV21-1 is an annotated pseudogene. The CDR3 is 18 amino acids. The CDR3 protein is CASSKADDRIPTYNEQFF.

This clonotype is called medium-sized based on its frequency. V and J are TRBV20-1 and TRBJ2-7; there is no DNA to check the TCRdb D call of TRBD1. Germline loops: CDR1 DFQATT, CDR2 SNEGSKA (reference sequence). The CDR3 runs to 14 residues. The CDR3 spells CSARDEAGGYEQYF.

This chain links TRBV19 with TRBJ1-2; TCRdb outputs TRBD1, but without DNA this stays unchecked. In germline, CDR1 is LNHDA, CDR2 SQIVND (reference sequence). The CDR3 consists of 13 residues. The CDR3 is CASSPRTGAGYTF.

J is TRBJ2-7 and V is TRBV4-3; absent DNA, TCRdb's TRBD1 call cannot be checked. CDR1 is LGHNA, CDR2 YSLEER, per germline. The CDR3 covers 16 residues. The CDR3 sequence: CASSPSSRDPTYEQYF.

This chain connects TRBV14 to TRBJ2-3. The germline gives CDR1 SGHDN, CDR2 FVKESK. The CDR3 loop spans 12 amino acids. This chain's CDR3 is CASSPTTDTQYF.

The V and J genes are TRBV25-1 and TRBJ1-1; lacking DNA, the TRBD1 call made by TCRdb goes unchecked. CDR1 is MGHDK and CDR2 is SYGVNS in the germline V gene. The CDR3 loop spans 12 amino acids. The CDR3 loop is CASTGQYTEAFF.

CDR3 protein: CASSLAGGLLTEQFF. The chain employs TRBV6-5 and TRBJ2-1; TCRdb proposes TRBD2, but this gene call is untestable without DNA. The germline V gene encodes CDR1 MNHEY and CDR2 SVGAGI. The CDR3 has 15 amino acids.

This sequence joins TRBV6-4 and TRBJ1-2; lacking DNA, the TRBD1 call made by TCRdb goes unchecked. Germline loops: CDR1 MRHNA, CDR2 SNTAGT. The CDR3 runs 17 residues. CDR3 sequence: CASSDSRDGQGGYGYTF.

The CDR3 spells CASSLPSVDTGELFF. The V gene is TRBV7-6, the J gene TRBJ2-2. CDR1 and CDR2 from the germline V gene are SGHVS and FNYEAQ. The length of the CDR3 is 15 residues. The complete variable domain, with remaining parts taken from reference TRBV7-6 and TRBJ2-2, reads GAGVSQSPRYKVTKRGQDVALRCDPISGHVSLYWYRQALGQGPEFLTYFNYEAQQDKSGLPNDRFSAERPEGSISTLTIQRTEQRDSAMYRCASSLPSVDTGELFFGEGSRLTVL.

This chain joins TRBV25-1 and TRBJ2-1; TCRdb outputs TRBD1, but without DNA this stays unchecked. Germline loops: CDR1 MGHDK, CDR2 SYGVNS. The CDR3 runs 15 residues. This chain's CDR3 is CASSERGTLWGEQFF.